This TCR beta chain was identified during a study of shared clonotypes between healthy human individuals (dated by TCRdb to 2018 to 2020). Study-wide context: The cohort included three men and two women between 18 and 49 years of age. Each donor's leukapheresis produced roughly between roughly 0.85 and 10 billion PBMCs. Per donor, three plates each were used for CD4 naive and CD4 memory, two for CD8 naive, and one for CD8 memory. The study deeply sequenced blood TCR repertoires of five healthy adults to estimate repertoire size and the extent of clonotype sharing between individuals. Different laboratories and diverse techniques were used to prepare libraries and sequence TCR repertoires, to increase sequencing depth and limit assay-specific biases.

General conclusions and limits of the study: Pairwise subsampling led to the expectation that sequencing depth would affect the degree of clonotype sharing among donors. Naive subsets generally had larger estimated clonotype richness than memory subsets did. Compared with non-shared clonotypes, clonotypes shared by all four sorted-subset donors had higher generation probabilities. The small number of donors limited the genetic and exposure-history diversity represented. Sampling was restricted to blood, and TCR repertoires in tissues likely differ from the TCR repertoires found in blood. Incomplete sequencing was indicated by rarefaction of sorted-subset datasets, despite the large sequencing depth. Across a few donors, about 5% of naive CD4, roughly 3.3% of naive CD8, approximately 2.5% of memory CD4, and roughly 0.41% of memory CD8 clonotypes were shared.

From the cysteine up to the phenylalanine, the CDR3 has a length of 15 residues. Only the CDR3 DNA stays, 45 bases, in frame from base 1. For this chain, trimming is 4 bases at the V end and 5 bases at the J end, and the number of junction bases without a gene match is 6. This clone showed up just once. Its antigen specificity is not known. No quality values exist for individual bases; no much larger clone is one base distant. CD8 naive samples were obtained by positive selection for CCR7 among CD45RO-negative cells, yielding a CD45RA+CCR7+ population from which TemRA cells were excluded. Donors were healthy HIV-negative adults with no recently reported acute infections or vaccinations. Every donor was a Caucasian adult residing in Nashville, Tennessee, USA. Blood was collected by leukapheresis, and PBMCs were isolated by Ficoll-Histopaque density gradient centrifugation and then cryopreserved in liquid nitrogen vapor phase. Analytical flow cytometry was used to check the purity and quantity of each magnetically sorted T cell population. Each sorted fraction had its genomic DNA isolated and then quantified by UV absorbance on a Nanodrop 2000c.

Using the deep immunoSEQ assay, multiplex PCR amplified TCR CDR3 regions from genomic DNA. Extracted genomic DNA from each cell subset was distributed evenly across all wells of several immunoSEQ 96-well plates, and each plate was treated as a replicate. Each replicate PCR for sorted subsets received about 210 ng genomic DNA, equal to about 30,000 T cell genomes. Purified libraries were measured with a Qubit 3.0 fluorometer, size-checked on a Bioanalyzer 2100, and measured again with the KAPA Library Quantification kit. A separate single-read 150-cycle Illumina NextSeq 550 flow cell was used to sequence each immunoSEQ 96-well plate. As for the authors' bioinformatics: Because only junctional sequences without quality scores were contained in the immunoSEQ output, filtering matching that applied to full-length reads could not be performed. Sequences were annotated with PyIR, a Python wrapper for IgBLAST v1.9, and V/J genes and CDR3 were assigned using IMGT germline references. Reads with weak V/J assignments (E-value above 1e-6), missing CDR3, stop codons, out-of-frame junctions, or ambiguous translated residues were removed. V3J clonotypes were defined as sequences sharing an identical inferred V gene, J gene, and CDR3 amino acid sequence. To compute the percentage overlap between repertoires, the number of shared unique clonotypes was divided by the size of the smaller repertoire. Repertoire richness was assessed with RTK rarefaction, the Chao1 estimator, and Recon v2.1 estimates of unobserved clonotypes. OLGA was used to compute generation probabilities for all TCRbeta clonotypes that the gDNA method yielded from a handful of donors. Sourced from immuneACCESS, this table was stored by TCRdb with only in-frame sequences that have V and J called. A share of the clones is absent; for the studies checked, an unresolved V gene accounts for under half, and the remainder has no known explanation. V, J and clone size derive from that table, while D and trimming were established from the DNA sequence. Counted in this sample were 2 million to 2.5 million clones; over 85% of them appeared once. The ten largest clonotypes hold 1.1% of the sample.

The receptor comes from a man younger than 35 in good health. Sample: naive CD8+ T cells sorted from blood. Interpreted using the paper, the cell subset or site label stands for: CD45RA+CCR7+. Recombination linked TRBV5-7 to TRBJ2-3, and 11 junctional nucleotides match TRBD2. TRBV5-7 is flagged as an ORF with uncertain function. CDR3 protein: CASSVGLAGGDTQYF. The DNA sequence reads TGTGCCAGCAGCGTAGGGCTAGCGGGAGGAGATACGCAGTATTTT.